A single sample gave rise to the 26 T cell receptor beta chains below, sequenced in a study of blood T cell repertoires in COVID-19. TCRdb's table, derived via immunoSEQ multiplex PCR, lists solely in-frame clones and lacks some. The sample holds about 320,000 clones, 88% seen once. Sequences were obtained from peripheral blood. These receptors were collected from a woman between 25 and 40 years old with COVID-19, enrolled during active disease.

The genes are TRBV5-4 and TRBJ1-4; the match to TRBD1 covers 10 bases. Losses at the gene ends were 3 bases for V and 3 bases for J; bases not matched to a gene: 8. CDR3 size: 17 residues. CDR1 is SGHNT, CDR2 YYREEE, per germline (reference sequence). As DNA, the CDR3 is TGTGCCAGCAGCTCAGATGGGGACAGGGGCCCTAATGAAAAACTGTTTTTT. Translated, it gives CASSSDGDRGPNEKLFF.

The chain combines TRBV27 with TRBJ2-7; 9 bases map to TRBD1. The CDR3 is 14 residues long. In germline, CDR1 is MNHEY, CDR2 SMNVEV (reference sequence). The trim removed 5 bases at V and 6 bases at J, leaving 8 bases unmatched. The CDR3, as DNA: TGTGCCAGCAGTGCGGGACAGGGAGGGGTCGAGCAGTACTTC. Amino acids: CASSAGQGGVEQYF.

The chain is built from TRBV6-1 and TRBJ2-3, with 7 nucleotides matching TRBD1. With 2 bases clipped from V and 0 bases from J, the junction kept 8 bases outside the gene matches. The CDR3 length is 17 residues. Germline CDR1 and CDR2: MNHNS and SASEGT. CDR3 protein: CASSEWTGEPSTDTQYF. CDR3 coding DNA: TGTGCCAGCAGTGAATGGACAGGCGAACCTAGCACAGATACGCAGTATTTT.

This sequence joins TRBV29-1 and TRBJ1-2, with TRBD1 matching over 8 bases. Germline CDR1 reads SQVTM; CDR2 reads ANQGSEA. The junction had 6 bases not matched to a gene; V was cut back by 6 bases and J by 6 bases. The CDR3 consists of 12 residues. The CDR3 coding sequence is TGCAGCGTGCAGGGGGCGGAGGATGGCTACACCTTC. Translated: CSVQGAEDGYTF.

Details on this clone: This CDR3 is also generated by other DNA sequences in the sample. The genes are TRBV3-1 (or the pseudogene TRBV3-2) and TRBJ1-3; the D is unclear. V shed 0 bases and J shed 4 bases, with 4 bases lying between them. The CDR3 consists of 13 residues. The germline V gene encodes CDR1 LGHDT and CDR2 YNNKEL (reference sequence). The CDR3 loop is CASSQDRGNTIYF. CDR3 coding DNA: TGTGCCAGCAGCCAAGATAGAGGAAACACCATATATTTT.

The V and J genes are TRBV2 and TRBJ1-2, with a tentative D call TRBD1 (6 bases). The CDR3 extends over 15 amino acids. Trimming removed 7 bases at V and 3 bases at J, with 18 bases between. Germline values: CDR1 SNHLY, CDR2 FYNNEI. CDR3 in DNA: TGTGCCAGCATGCGGGGGGGGCAGGGTGACTATGGCTACACCTTC. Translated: CASMRGGQGDYGYTF.

CDR3 in DNA: TGTGCCAGCAGTACAGGGGGCCTCTATGGCTACACCTTC. Translating gives CASSTGGLYGYTF. The rearrangement joins TRBV6-5 to TRBJ1-2, with TRBD1 matching over 9 bases. Germline V gene lookup returns CDR1 MNHEY and CDR2 SVGAGI. Germline trimming cut 5 bases from V and 4 bases from J; bases unmatched to any gene: 2. The CDR3 has 13 amino acids.

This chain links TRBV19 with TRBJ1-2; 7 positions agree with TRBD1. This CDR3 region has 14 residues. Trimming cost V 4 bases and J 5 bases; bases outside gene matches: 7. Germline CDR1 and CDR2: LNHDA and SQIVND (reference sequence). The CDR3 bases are TGTGCCAGTAGTAAGGACAGGCCGCCTTATGGCTACACCTTC. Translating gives CASSKDRPPYGYTF.

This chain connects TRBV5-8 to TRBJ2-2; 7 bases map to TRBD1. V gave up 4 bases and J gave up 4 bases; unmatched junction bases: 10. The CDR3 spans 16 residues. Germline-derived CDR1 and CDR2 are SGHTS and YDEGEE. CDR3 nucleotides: TGTGCCAGCAGCGGCCGGTGGCAGGGGGTCACCGGGGAGCTGTTTTTT. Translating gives CASSGRWQGVTGELFF.

In DNA, the CDR3 is TGTGCCAGCAGCTCTCAGGGGGCAGGCTATAATTCACCCCTCCACTTT. Its protein product is CASSSQGAGYNSPLHF. This chain uses TRBV7-3 with TRBJ1-6; 8 positions agree with TRBD1. Germline V gene lookup returns CDR1 SGHTA and CDR2 FQGTGA. The CDR3 consists of 16 residues. With 4 bases clipped from V and 3 bases from J, the junction kept 5 bases outside the gene matches.

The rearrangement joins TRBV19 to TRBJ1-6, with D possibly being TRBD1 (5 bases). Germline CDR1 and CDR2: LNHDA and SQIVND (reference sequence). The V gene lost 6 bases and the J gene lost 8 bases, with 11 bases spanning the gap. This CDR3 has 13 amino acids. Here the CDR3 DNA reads TGTGCCAGTAGGGGGCGCGGAGATTCACCCCTCCACTTT. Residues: CASRGRGDSPLHF.

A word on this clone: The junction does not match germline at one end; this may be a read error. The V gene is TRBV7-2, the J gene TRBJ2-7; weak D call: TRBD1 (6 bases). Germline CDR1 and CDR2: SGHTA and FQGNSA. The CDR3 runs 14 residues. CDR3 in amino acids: CASSLAHRAYEQYF. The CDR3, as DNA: TGTGCCAGCAGCCTAGCTCACAGGGCCTACGAGCAGTACTTC.

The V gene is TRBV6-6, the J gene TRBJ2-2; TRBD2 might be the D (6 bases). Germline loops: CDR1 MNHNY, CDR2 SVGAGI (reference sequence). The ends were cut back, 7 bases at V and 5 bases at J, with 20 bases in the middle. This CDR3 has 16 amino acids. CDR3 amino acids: CASKLGGSLQTGELFF. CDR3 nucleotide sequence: TGTGCCAGCAAACTTGGAGGGTCACTTCAAACCGGGGAGCTGTTTTTT.

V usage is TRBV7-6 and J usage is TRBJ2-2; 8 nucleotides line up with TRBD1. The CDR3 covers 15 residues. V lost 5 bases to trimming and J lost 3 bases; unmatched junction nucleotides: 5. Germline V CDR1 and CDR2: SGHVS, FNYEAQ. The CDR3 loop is CASSTTGVDTGELFF. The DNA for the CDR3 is TGTGCCAGCAGCACGACAGGGGTGGACACCGGGGAGCTGTTTTTT.

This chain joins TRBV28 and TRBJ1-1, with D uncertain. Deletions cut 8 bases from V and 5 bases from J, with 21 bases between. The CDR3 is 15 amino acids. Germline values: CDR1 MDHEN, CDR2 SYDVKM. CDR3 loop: CASRLAGTLGTEAFF. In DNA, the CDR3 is TGTGCCAGCCGCTTGGCGGGAACCTTGGGGACTGAAGCTTTCTTT.

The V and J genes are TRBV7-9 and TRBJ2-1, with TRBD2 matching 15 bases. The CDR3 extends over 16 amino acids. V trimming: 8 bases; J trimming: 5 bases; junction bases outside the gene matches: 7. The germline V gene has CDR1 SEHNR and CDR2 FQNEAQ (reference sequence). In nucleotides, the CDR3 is TGTGCCAGCGGATGGACTAGCGGGGGGGCCAACAATGAGCAGTTCTTC. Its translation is CASGWTSGGANNEQFF. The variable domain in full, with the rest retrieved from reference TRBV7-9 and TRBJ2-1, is DTGVSQNPRHKITKRGQNVTFRCDPISEHNRLYWYRQTLGQGPEFLTYFQNEAQLEKSRLLSDRFSAERPKGSFSTLEIQRTEQGDSAMYLCASGWTSGGANNEQFFGPGTRLTVL.

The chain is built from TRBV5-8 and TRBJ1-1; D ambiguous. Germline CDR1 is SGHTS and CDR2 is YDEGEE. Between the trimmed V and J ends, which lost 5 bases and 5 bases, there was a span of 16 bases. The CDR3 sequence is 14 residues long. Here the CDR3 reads CASRSNSLWTEAFF. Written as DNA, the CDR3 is TGTGCCAGCAGATCGAATTCACTATGGACTGAAGCTTTCTTT.

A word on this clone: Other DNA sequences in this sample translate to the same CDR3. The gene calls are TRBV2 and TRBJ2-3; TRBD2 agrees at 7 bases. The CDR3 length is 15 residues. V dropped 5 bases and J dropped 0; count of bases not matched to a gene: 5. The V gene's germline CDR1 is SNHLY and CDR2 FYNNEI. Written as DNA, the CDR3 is TGTGCCAGCAGTAATAGCGGGCTTAGCACAGATACGCAGTATTTT. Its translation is CASSNSGLSTDTQYF.

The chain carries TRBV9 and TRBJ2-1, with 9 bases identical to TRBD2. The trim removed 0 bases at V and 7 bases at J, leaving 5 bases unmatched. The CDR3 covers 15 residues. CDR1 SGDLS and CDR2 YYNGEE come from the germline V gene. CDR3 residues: CASSVVSGGGNEQFF. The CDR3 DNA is TGTGCCAGCAGCGTAGTTAGCGGGGGTGGGAATGAGCAGTTCTTC. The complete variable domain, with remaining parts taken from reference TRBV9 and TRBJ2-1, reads DSGVTQTPKHLITATGQRVTLRCSPRSGDLSVYWYQQSLDQGLQFLIQYYNGEERAKGNILERFSAQQFPDLHSELNLSSLELGDSALYFCASSVVSGGGNEQFFGPGTRLTVL.

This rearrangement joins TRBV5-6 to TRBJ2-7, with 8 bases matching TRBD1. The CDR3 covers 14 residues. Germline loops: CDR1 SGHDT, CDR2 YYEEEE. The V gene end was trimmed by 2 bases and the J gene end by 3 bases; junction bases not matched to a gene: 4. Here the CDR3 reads CASSFAGQGYEQYF. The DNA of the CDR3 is TGTGCCAGCAGCTTCGCTGGACAGGGCTACGAGCAGTACTTC.

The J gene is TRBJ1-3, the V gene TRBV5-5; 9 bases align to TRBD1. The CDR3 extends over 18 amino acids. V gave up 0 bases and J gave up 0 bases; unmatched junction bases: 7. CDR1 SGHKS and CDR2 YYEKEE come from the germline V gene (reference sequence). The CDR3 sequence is CASSLDWDRAYSGNTIYF. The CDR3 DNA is TGTGCCAGCAGCTTGGATTGGGACAGGGCCTACTCTGGAAACACCATATATTTT. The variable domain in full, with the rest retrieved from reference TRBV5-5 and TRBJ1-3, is DAGVTQSPTHLIKTRGQQVTLRCSPISGHKSVSWYQQVLGQGPQFIFQYYEKEERGRGNFPDRFSARQFPNYSSELNVNALLLGDSALYLCASSLDWDRAYSGNTIYFGEGSWLTVV.

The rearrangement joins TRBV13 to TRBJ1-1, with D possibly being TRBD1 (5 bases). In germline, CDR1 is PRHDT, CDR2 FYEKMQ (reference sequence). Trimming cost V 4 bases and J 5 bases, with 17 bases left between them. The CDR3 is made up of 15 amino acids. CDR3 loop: CASSSEGRRGTEAFF. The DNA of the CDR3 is TGTGCCAGCAGCTCGGAGGGACGTCGGGGAACTGAAGCTTTCTTT.

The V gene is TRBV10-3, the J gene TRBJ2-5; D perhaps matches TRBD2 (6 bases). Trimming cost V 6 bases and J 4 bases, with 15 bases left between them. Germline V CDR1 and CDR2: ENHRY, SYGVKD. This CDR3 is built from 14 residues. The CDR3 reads CAIRGDAGLETQYF. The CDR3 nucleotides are TGTGCCATCAGGGGCGATGCGGGGTTAGAGACCCAGTACTTC.

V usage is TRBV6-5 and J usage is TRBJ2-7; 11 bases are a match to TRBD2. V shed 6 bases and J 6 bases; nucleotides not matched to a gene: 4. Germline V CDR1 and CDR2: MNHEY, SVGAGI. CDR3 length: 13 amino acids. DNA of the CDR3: TGTGCCAGCAGGGCTAGCGGGGGGTTCGAGCAGTACGTC. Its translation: CASRASGGFEQYV.

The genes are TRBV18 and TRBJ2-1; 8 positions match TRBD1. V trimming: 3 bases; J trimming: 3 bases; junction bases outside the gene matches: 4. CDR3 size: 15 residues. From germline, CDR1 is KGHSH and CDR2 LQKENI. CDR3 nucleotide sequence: TGTGCCAGCTCACCCCGACAGGGGAACTACAATGAGCAGTTCTTC. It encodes CASSPRQGNYNEQFF.

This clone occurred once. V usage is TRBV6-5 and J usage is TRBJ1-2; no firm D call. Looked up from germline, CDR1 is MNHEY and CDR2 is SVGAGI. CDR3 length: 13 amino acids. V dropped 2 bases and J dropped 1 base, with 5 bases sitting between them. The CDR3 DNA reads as TGTGCCAGCAGTTACGACAATAACTATGGCTACACCTTC. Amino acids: CASSYDNNYGYTF.